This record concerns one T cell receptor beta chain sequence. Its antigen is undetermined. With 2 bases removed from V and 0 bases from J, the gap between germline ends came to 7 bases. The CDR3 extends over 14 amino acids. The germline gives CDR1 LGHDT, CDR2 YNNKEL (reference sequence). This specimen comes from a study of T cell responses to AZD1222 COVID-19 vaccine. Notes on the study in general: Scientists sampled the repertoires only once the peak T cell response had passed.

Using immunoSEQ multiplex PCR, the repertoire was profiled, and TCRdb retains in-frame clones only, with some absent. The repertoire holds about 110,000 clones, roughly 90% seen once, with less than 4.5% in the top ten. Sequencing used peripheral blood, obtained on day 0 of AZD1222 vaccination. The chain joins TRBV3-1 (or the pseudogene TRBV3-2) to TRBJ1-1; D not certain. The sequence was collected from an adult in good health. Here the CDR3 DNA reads TGTGCCAGCAGCCAATTCATCATGAACACTGAAGCTTTCTTT. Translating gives CASSQFIMNTEAFF.